These 16 T cell receptor beta chains originate from one sample sequenced in a study of cytomegalovirus exposure and HLA in healthy donors. Only in-frame clones appear in the TCRdb table, and some are missing; sequencing was by immunoSEQ multiplex PCR. The table shows some 150,000 clones, with 87% occurring only once. Sequencing input: PBMCs. These receptors all come from a young woman in good health and CMV-seronegative.

The V gene is TRBV19, the J gene TRBJ1-5; a weak D match, TRBD1 (5 bases). Germline-derived CDR1 and CDR2 are LNHDA and SQIVND (reference sequence). Deletions cut 3 bases from V and 16 bases from J, with 16 bases between. The CDR3 has 12 residues. The DNA of the CDR3 is TGTGCCAGTAGTATGGTCGCAGGGCCTCAACATTTT. It codes for CASSMVAGPQHF.

This chain connects TRBV7-9 to TRBJ2-1; 9 positions agree with TRBD1. Germline CDR1 SEHNR, CDR2 FQNEAQ (reference sequence). The ends lost 7 bases at V and 5 bases at J; junction bases unmatched: 9. The CDR3 is 15 residues long. CDR3 in amino acids: CASTSDRGTNNEQFF. The CDR3 region has the DNA TGTGCCAGCACTTCGGACAGGGGAACGAACAATGAGCAGTTCTTC. The variable domain in full, completed from reference TRBV7-9 and TRBJ2-1, reads DTGVSQNPRHKITKRGQNVTFRCDPISEHNRLYWYRQTLGQGPEFLTYFQNEAQLEKSRLLSDRFSAERPKGSFSTLEIQRTEQGDSAMYLCASTSDRGTNNEQFFGPGTRLTVL.

CDR3 in DNA: TGTGCCAGCGAGGGGGAATATAACAATGAGCAGTTCTTC. It encodes CASEGEYNNEQFF. The gene calls are TRBV9 and TRBJ2-1; TRBD1 might be the D (6 bases). The germline V gene encodes CDR1 SGDLS and CDR2 YYNGEE. V gave up 7 bases and J gave up 5 bases, with 13 bases separating them. The CDR3 spans 13 residues.

V usage is TRBV27 and J usage is TRBJ1-2, with D possibly matching TRBD1 (5 bases). The CDR3 extends over 15 amino acids. Trimming took 0 bases from V and 8 from J, leaving 16 bases between them. CDR1 is MNHEY, CDR2 SMNVEV, per germline (reference sequence). The CDR3 reads CASSLSPAGPLGYTF. The CDR3, as DNA: TGTGCCAGCAGTTTATCGCCAGCGGGGCCTCTGGGCTACACCTTC.

The chain carries TRBV5-1 and TRBJ2-2; no clear D. CDR1 and CDR2 from the germline V gene are SGHRS and YFSETQ. The V and J ends lost 0 bases and 4 bases respectively, with 7 bases between them. The CDR3 is 14 residues long. CDR3 coding DNA: TGCGCCAGCAGCTTGGCTTTTAGCACCGGGGAGCTGTTTTTT. Residues: CASSLAFSTGELFF. The full variable domain, completed using reference TRBV5-1 and TRBJ2-2, is KAGVTQTPRYLIKTRGQQVTLSCSPISGHRSVSWYQQTPGQGLQFLFEYFSETQRNKGNFPGRFSGRQFSNSRSEMNVSTLELGDSALYLCASSLAFSTGELFFGEGSRLTVL.

Written as DNA, the CDR3 is TGCGCCAGCAGCTTGAGCTCGAACACTGAAGCTTTCTTT. It yields the protein CASSLSSNTEAFF. The rearrangement joins TRBV5-1 to TRBJ1-1; D is undetermined. Germline-derived CDR1 and CDR2 are SGHRS and YFSETQ. The CDR3 loop spans 13 amino acids. V was shortened by 1 base and J by 1 base, with 5 bases between the two germline ends. Full variable domain (remainder filled in from reference TRBV5-1 and TRBJ1-1): KAGVTQTPRYLIKTRGQQVTLSCSPISGHRSVSWYQQTPGQGLQFLFEYFSETQRNKGNFPGRFSGRQFSNSRSEMNVSTLELGDSALYLCASSLSSNTEAFFGQGTRLTVV.

The chain carries TRBV4-1 and TRBJ2-2; 11 nucleotides line up with TRBD2. Germline V gives CDR1 MGHRA, CDR2 YSYEKL. The CDR3 is 17 amino acids. Trimming took 1 base from V and 7 from J; bases not matched to a gene: 8. The CDR3 spells CASSQGSGGARNGELFF. As DNA, the CDR3 is TGCGCCAGCAGCCAAGGTAGCGGGGGGGCAAGGAACGGGGAGCTGTTTTTT.

The chain carries TRBV5-1 and TRBJ1-6; tentative D call: TRBD1 (5 bases). Looked up from germline, CDR1 is SGHRS and CDR2 is YFSETQ. V was clipped by 7 bases and J by 6 bases, with 17 bases between them. The CDR3 is 15 residues long. The CDR3: CASCRLGDSNSPLHF. As DNA, the CDR3 is TGCGCCAGCTGCCGCCTGGGTGACAGTAATTCACCCCTCCACTTT.

This clone appeared once. This rearrangement joins TRBV6-5 to TRBJ2-3; D may be TRBD2 (5 bases). V was shortened by 1 base and J by 0 bases, with 8 bases between the two germline ends. The CDR3 extends over 15 amino acids. Per the germline V gene, CDR1 is MNHEY and CDR2 is SVGAGI. CDR3 in DNA: TGTGCCAGCAGTTACTTCGGGGTTAGCACAGATACGCAGTATTTT. Translated, it gives CASSYFGVSTDTQYF.

In this sample, this clone turned up a few times. The chain uses TRBV5-1 and TRBJ2-7; D uncertain. The ends were cut back, 4 bases at V and 0 bases at J, with 8 bases in the middle. There are 13 residues in the CDR3. The germline V gene has CDR1 SGHRS and CDR2 YFSETQ. The CDR3 sequence is CASSPEASYEQYF. The CDR3 DNA sequence: TGCGCCAGCAGCCCCGAGGCCTCCTACGAGCAGTACTTC. The whole variable domain, filled in from reference TRBV5-1 and TRBJ2-7, reads KAGVTQTPRYLIKTRGQQVTLSCSPISGHRSVSWYQQTPGQGLQFLFEYFSETQRNKGNFPGRFSGRQFSNSRSEMNVSTLELGDSALYLCASSPEASYEQYFGPGTRLTVT.

This clone appeared a few times. J is TRBJ2-5 and V is TRBV4-1; 8 bases agree with TRBD1. The germline gives CDR1 MGHRA, CDR2 YSYEKL. V was pared by 5 bases and J by 5 bases, with 4 bases of the junction left unmatched. The CDR3 contains 13 residues. The CDR3 is CASSGQGMETQYF. CDR3 in DNA: TGCGCCAGCAGCGGACAGGGTATGGAGACCCAGTACTTC.

The chain has TRBV14 and TRBJ1-1; D gene ambiguous. The V end lost 4 bases, the J end lost 0 bases, and 6 bases lay between the germline ends. Germline CDR1 and CDR2: SGHDN and FVKESK. The CDR3 loop spans 13 amino acids. CDR3 amino acids: CASSLSVNTEAFF. CDR3 DNA sequence: TGTGCCAGCAGCCTGTCAGTGAACACTGAAGCTTTCTTT.

The gene calls are TRBV6-1 and TRBJ1-6, with unresolved D. This CDR3 region has 14 residues. Germline CDR1 MNHNS, CDR2 SASEGT. Between the trimmed V and J ends, which lost 1 base and 7 bases, there was a span of 8 bases. The CDR3 DNA reads as TGTGCCAGCAGTGAAGTAGGGAGCAATTCACCCCTCCACTTT. The encoded protein is CASSEVGSNSPLHF.

This chain links TRBV11-2 with TRBJ1-2; a weak D match, TRBD1 (6 bases). V was cut by 8 bases and J by 3 bases, with 22 bases left in between. Germline V gene lookup returns CDR1 SGHAT and CDR2 FQNNGV. This CDR3 contains 16 residues. The CDR3 DNA is TGTGCCAGCCGATCCCCGAGGGGGACACCCGACTATGGCTACACCTTC. This translates into CASRSPRGTPDYGYTF.

The rearrangement links TRBV10-1 to TRBJ2-7; D gene ambiguous. The CDR3 loop spans 10 amino acids. Trimming removed 6 bases from V and 11 bases from J, with 11 bases in between. Germline V gives CDR1 WNHNN, CDR2 SYGVQD (reference sequence). The DNA of the CDR3 is TGCGCCAGCAGGCAGGCCAGCAAGTACTTC. Encoded protein: CASRQASKYF.

This clone was counted only a few times. V is TRBV19 and J is TRBJ1-1, with 9 bases aligning to TRBD1. The CDR3 has 16 amino acids. Germline V gene lookup returns CDR1 LNHDA and CDR2 SQIVND (reference sequence). The V gene end was trimmed by 6 bases and the J gene end by 5 bases; junction bases not matched to a gene: 13. The CDR3 nucleotides read TGTGCCAGTAGCCCTCTCCACGGGACAGGGTGGACTGAAGCTTTCTTT. Residues: CASSPLHGTGWTEAFF.